A selection of T cell receptor beta chains follows, all from one sample in a study of OX40 agonist ivuxolimab in advanced cancers. Clones were read by immunoSEQ multiplex PCR, and TCRdb kept only the in-frame ones, dropping some. The table records tens of thousands of clones, about 90% of them present only once. Sequences were derived from CD4+ or CD8+ T cells sorted from blood, sampled in a trial of the OX40 agonist ivuxolimab. These receptors originate from an adult with an advanced solid tumor such as melanoma, head and neck, liver or kidney cancer. CDR3s include the opening cysteine and the closing phenylalanine or tryptophan. Fields, in order: V gene, J gene, clone size, CDR3 length, D gene, CDR3 protein, CDR3 DNA. D genes are given only for firm matches. Rows give clone size only sometimes, using once, few, many, or a class for an expanded clone.

>TRBV7-9|TRBJ2-7|NA|13|NA
CASSPSSSYEQYF
TGTGCCAGCAGCCCGTCGAGTAGCTACGAGCAGTACTTC
>TRBV10-3|TRBJ2-1|NA|12|NA
CAIGGLNNEQFF
TGTGCCATCGGGGGACTGAACAATGAGCAGTTCTTC
>TRBV11-3|TRBJ1-1|NA|14|NA
CASSDRKEGPKAFF
TGTGCCAGCAGCGATCGAAAAGAGGGTCCCAAAGCTTTCTTT
>TRBV28|TRBJ2-7|NA|16|TRBD1
CASSLSLGTGPYEQYF
TGTGCCAGCAGTTTATCCCTTGGGACAGGACCCTACGAGCAGTACTTC
>TRBV7-2|TRBJ2-1|NA|14|TRBD1
CASRGTGSLNEQFF
TGTGCCAGCAGAGGGACAGGGTCTTTAAATGAGCAGTTCTTC
>TRBV28|TRBJ2-7|NA|13|NA
CASTPGMGDEQYF
TGTGCCAGCACCCCCGGGATGGGGGACGAGCAGTACTTC
>TRBV10-3|TRBJ2-7|NA|14|TRBD2
CAISATSGSYEQYF
TGTGCCATCAGTGCGACTAGCGGGAGTTACGAGCAGTACTTC
>TRBV10-3|TRBJ2-7|NA|15|NA
CAISHTGREGYEQYF
TGTGCCATCAGCCACACAGGGAGGGAGGGCTACGAGCAGTACTTC
>TRBV29-1|TRBJ1-1|NA|10|NA
CSVQGPEAFF
TGCAGCGTGCAGGGACCTGAAGCTTTCTTT
>TRBV7-3|TRBJ2-1|NA|14|NA
CASSLKGGGAQQFF
TGTGCCAGCAGCTTAAAAGGTGGTGGGGCTCAGCAGTTCTTC
>TRBV28|TRBJ1-2|NA|13|NA
CASSPPGQYGYTF
TGTGCCAGCAGTCCCCCCGGACAGTATGGCTACACCTTC
>TRBV7-2|TRBJ2-5|NA|14|NA
CASSPQGGQETQYF
TGTGCCAGCAGCCCCCAGGGGGGTCAAGAGACCCAGTACTTC
>TRBV2|TRBJ1-6|NA|14|NA
CAKKTDFGGSPLHF
TGTGCCAAGAAAACAGATTTTGGAGGTTCACCCCTCCACTTT
>TRBV18|TRBJ1-1|NA|14|NA
CASSPQVMNTEAFF
TGTGCCAGCTCACCACAGGTCATGAACACTGAAGCTTTCTTT
>TRBV5-1|TRBJ1-1|NA|14|NA
CASSTDSWNTEAFF
TGCGCCAGCAGCACAGACAGCTGGAACACTGAAGCTTTCTTT
>TRBV7-8|TRBJ2-2|NA|14|TRBD1
CASSSRTGSGELFF
TGTGCCAGCAGCTCCCGGACAGGGTCGGGGGAGCTGTTTTTT
>TRBV10-3|TRBJ1-2|NA|15|TRBD1
CAISERTGWIYGYTF
TGTGCCATCAGTGAGAGGACAGGGTGGATCTATGGCTACACCTTC
>TRBV15|TRBJ2-1|NA|14|NA
CATSRDQGSHEQFF
TGTGCCACCAGCAGAGATCAAGGCAGTCATGAGCAGTTCTTC
>TRBV18|TRBJ2-2|NA|14|NA
CASSPGGNTGELFF
TGTGCCAGCTCACCTGGCGGGAACACCGGGGAGCTGTTTTTT
>TRBV10-3|TRBJ1-5|NA|15|NA
CAISDSGTGNQPQHF
TGTGCCATCAGTGATTCTGGGACCGGCAATCAGCCCCAGCATTTT
>TRBV5-6|TRBJ2-7|NA|12|NA
CASSLGIYEQYF
TGTGCCAGCAGCTTGGGGATCTACGAGCAGTACTTC
>TRBV2|TRBJ1-5|NA|13|NA
CASSESQGGPQHF
TGTGCCAGCAGTGAGTCTCAGGGAGGACCCCAGCATTTT
>TRBV14|TRBJ1-1|few|13|NA
CASSLQTGPVAFF
TGTGCCAGCAGCCTTCAGACAGGTCCCGTGGCTTTCTTT
>TRBV28|TRBJ2-2|NA|14|NA
CASTVQWGTGELFF
TGTGCCAGCACCGTACAATGGGGCACCGGGGAGCTGTTTTTT
>TRBV14|TRBJ1-3|NA|15|NA
CASSHFGVFGNTIYF
TGTGCCAGCAGCCACTTTGGTGTATTCGGAAACACCATATATTTT
>TRBV6-1|TRBJ2-5|NA|12|NA
CASSEEGETQYF
TGTGCCAGCAGTGAAGAGGGAGAGACCCAGTACTTC
>TRBV5-1|TRBJ2-2|NA|16|TRBD1
CASTYLGQGTPGELFF
TGCGCCAGCACGTATCTCGGACAGGGTACGCCCGGGGAGCTGTTTTTT
>TRBV5-6|TRBJ1-2|NA|14|NA
CASSLVSGNYGYTF
TGTGCCAGCAGCCTTGTTTCTGGGAACTATGGCTACACCTTC
>TRBV6-1|TRBJ1-5|NA|17|NA
CASSEVPPQYSNQPQHF
TGTGCCAGCAGTGAAGTTCCTCCTCAATATAGCAATCAGCCCCAGCATTTT
>TRBV11-3|TRBJ2-3|NA|14|NA
CASSLAEYTDTQYF
TGTGCCAGCAGCTTAGCGGAATACACAGATACGCAGTATTTT
>TRBV7-2|TRBJ2-1|NA|14|NA
CASSPEGLYNEQFF
TGTGCCAGCAGTCCCGAGGGACTCTACAATGAGCAGTTCTTC
>TRBV19|TRBJ1-5|NA|14|NA
CASRRTDSNQPQHF
TGTGCCAGTAGAAGGACAGATAGCAATCAGCCCCAGCATTTT
>TRBV7-9|TRBJ2-5|once|15|TRBD2
CASSLVLAGGETQYF
TGTGCCAGCAGCTTAGTACTAGCGGGAGGGGAGACCCAGTACTTC
>TRBV5-4|TRBJ1-1|NA|13|NA
CASSFLRNTEAFF
TGTGCCAGCAGCTTTTTAAGGAACACTGAAGCTTTCTTT
>TRBV9|TRBJ1-2|NA|14|NA
CASSVAGASYGYTF
TGTGCCAGCAGCGTAGCAGGGGCGTCCTATGGCTACACCTTC
>TRBV6-6|TRBJ1-1|NA|14|TRBD1
CASSRTGGRTEAFF
TGTGCCAGCAGTCGGACAGGGGGTCGGACTGAAGCTTTCTTT